These T cell receptor beta chains were read from a single sample in a study of long-term antiretroviral therapy in people with HIV. Assay: immunoSEQ multiplex PCR; the TCRdb copy retains only in-frame clones and omits some. The sample holds approximately 22,000 clones, 84% seen once. Sequences were derived from unsorted PBMCs, sampled 0.5 years before starting antiretroviral therapy. The receptors shown here come from a man in his forties with HIV. Both conserved end residues are part of each CDR3. D genes are given only for firm matches. Only some rows state a clone size, as once, few, many or a class for expanded clones.

D gene | clone size | J gene | V gene | CDR3 protein | CDR3 DNA
- | once | TRBJ1-2 | TRBV6-6 | CASWVADYGYTF | TGTGCCAGCTGGGTGGCGGATTATGGCTACACCTTC
- | - | TRBJ1-1 | TRBV4-1 | CASSQARETEAFF | TGCGCCAGCAGCCAAGCTCGGGAAACTGAAGCTTTCTTT
TRBD1 | - | TRBJ2-1 | TRBV7-2 | CASSLRITGQGWNEQFF | TGTGCCAGCAGCTTAAGGATCACGGGACAGGGATGGAATGAGCAGTTCTTC
- | - | TRBJ2-7 | TRBV11-2 | CASSQGIYEQYF | TGTGCCAGCAGCCAAGGGATCTACGAGCAGTACTTC
TRBD1 | - | TRBJ1-4 | TRBV6-5 | CASSYRGRDEKLFF | TGTGCCAGCAGTTACAGGGGGCGGGATGAAAAACTGTTTTTT
TRBD1 | - | TRBJ2-5 | TRBV7-8 | CASSSWTGGGETQYF | TGTGCCAGCAGCTCGTGGACAGGGGGAGGAGAGACCCAGTACTTC
- | - | TRBJ1-5 | TRBV19 | CASRVDSQGNQPQHF | TGTGCCAGTAGAGTTGACAGCCAAGGGAATCAGCCCCAGCATTTT
- | once | TRBJ1-2 | TRBV6-6 | CASSQSLTGNYGYTF | TGTGCCAGCAGCCAATCCCTGACAGGAAACTATGGCTACACCTTC
- | - | TRBJ2-1 | TRBV6-1 | CATSRGGGLYNEQFF | TGTGCCACCTCGAGGGGCGGGGGCCTCTACAATGAGCAGTTCTTC
- | medium-sized | TRBJ1-2 | TRBV28 | CASSNGFYGYGYTF | TGTGCCAGCAGTAATGGGTTTTATGGTTATGGCTACACCTTC
- | - | TRBJ2-2 | TRBV2 | CASSEVGYIGELFF | TGTGCCAGCAGTGAAGTAGGTTACATCGGGGAGCTGTTTTTT
- | - | TRBJ1-1 | TRBV19 | CASSIGGPEAFF | TGTGCCAGTAGTATAGGAGGGCCTGAAGCTTTCTTT
- | - | TRBJ1-5 | TRBV4-1 | CASSQASPGPQHF | TGCGCCAGCAGCCAGGCCTCTCCGGGACCCCAGCATTTT
- | - | TRBJ2-2 | TRBV30 | CAWSGGRDTGELFF | TGTGCCTGGAGTGGTGGTAGAGACACCGGGGAGCTGTTTTTT
- | few | TRBJ2-7 | TRBV28 | CASSPGFIYEQYF | TGTGCCAGCAGTCCCGGTTTTATCTACGAGCAGTACTTC
- | - | TRBJ1-1 | TRBV19 | CASSFGSRNTEAFF | TGTGCCAGTAGTTTCGGGAGCCGAAACACTGAAGCTTTCTTT
- | - | TRBJ2-5 | TRBV5-4 | CASSTGSSSQETQYF | TGTGCCAGCAGCACGGGGTCGTCTAGCCAAGAGACCCAGTACTTC
TRBD2 | - | TRBJ2-1 | TRBV6-5 | CASTAGGASYNEQFF | TGTGCCAGCACCGCGGGGGGGGCCTCCTACAATGAGCAGTTCTTC
- | - | TRBJ2-7 | TRBV12-1 | CASSPGGSTGYEQYF | TGTGCCAGCAGCCCGGGAGGTTCGACGGGGTACGAGCAGTACTTC
TRBD1 | - | TRBJ1-4 | TRBV5-6 | CASSLGTGVEKLFF | TGTGCCAGCAGCTTGGGGACAGGGGTTGAAAAACTGTTTTTT
- | - | TRBJ1-1 | TRBV19 | CASMGQLDEAFF | TGTGCCAGTATGGGGCAGCTAGATGAAGCTTTCTTT
- | - | TRBJ1-2 | TRBV30 | CAWSVGHSGYGYTF | TGTGCCTGGAGTGTGGGACATTCGGGCTATGGCTACACCTTC
TRBD1 | - | TRBJ1-3 | TRBV9 | CASSSDRQGFGNTIYF | TGTGCCAGCAGCTCTGACCGACAGGGTTTTGGAAACACCATATATTTT
- | once | TRBJ1-2 | TRBV10-3 | CAIGIVGDYGYTF | TGTGCCATCGGAATAGTAGGAGATTATGGCTACACCTTC
- | - | TRBJ1-5 | TRBV7-8 | CASSLVPPYSNQPQHF | TGTGCCAGCAGCTTAGTTCCCCCTTATAGCAATCAGCCCCAGCATTTT
TRBD1 | - | TRBJ1-2 | TRBV5-1 | CASSFGQADYGYTF | TGCGCCAGCAGCTTTGGACAGGCCGACTATGGCTACACCTTC
- | - | TRBJ2-1 | TRBV2 | CASSGVAGINNEQFF | TGTGCCAGCAGTGGGGTGGCCGGGATCAACAATGAGCAGTTCTTC
- | - | TRBJ1-3 | TRBV27 | CASSLSDRRGDTIYF | TGTGCCAGCAGTTTAAGCGACCGACGGGGAGACACCATATATTTT
TRBD1 | - | TRBJ2-7 | TRBV27 | CASSPRGTGVDEQYF | TGTGCCAGCAGTCCTCGTGGGACAGGGGTGGACGAGCAGTACTTC
- | - | TRBJ2-1 | TRBV19 | CASSIDWPYNEQFF | TGTGCCAGTAGTATAGATTGGCCGTACAATGAGCAGTTCTTC
- | - | TRBJ2-1 | TRBV7-8 | CASNWFRSSANEQFF | TGTGCCAGCAACTGGTTTCGGTCTAGCGCCAATGAGCAGTTCTTC
- | - | TRBJ1-2 | TRBV30 | CAWNSERKGYTF | TGTGCCTGGAATTCCGAGAGAAAAGGCTACACCTTC
TRBD1 | - | TRBJ2-2 | TRBV7-3 | CASSGTGAGGTGELFF | TGTGCCAGCAGCGGGACAGGGGCCGGGGGAACCGGGGAGCTGTTTTTT
- | once | TRBJ1-2 | TRBV20-1 | CSAEDGYTF | TGCAGTGCCGAGGATGGCTACACCTTC
- | - | TRBJ1-3 | TRBV5-6 | CASSLSGSGNTIYF | TGTGCCAGCAGCTTGAGTGGCAGCGGAAACACCATATATTTT
TRBD2 | - | TRBJ2-7 | TRBV25-1 | CASSLVAGGPREQYF | TGTGCCAGCAGCCTCGTAGCGGGGGGGCCCCGGGAGCAGTACTTC
TRBD1 | - | TRBJ1-2 | TRBV6-6 | CASSSRDRGLYGYTF | TGTGCCAGCAGTTCCCGGGACAGGGGCCTCTATGGCTACACCTTC
- | - | TRBJ1-2 | TRBV28 | CASSSTGRRGYTF | TGTGCCAGCAGTTCAACAGGGAGGCGTGGCTACACCTTC
TRBD2 | - | TRBJ2-3 | TRBV27 | CASSFRGGSTDTQYF | TGTGCCAGCAGCTTCCGGGGGGGCAGCACAGATACGCAGTATTTT
TRBD1 | - | TRBJ1-2 | TRBV7-8 | CASSARDRANYGYTF | TGTGCCAGCAGCGCCCGGGACAGGGCTAACTATGGCTACACCTTC
TRBD1 | - | TRBJ2-7 | TRBV27 | CASHRQGFSYEQYF | TGTGCCAGTCACAGACAGGGGTTCTCCTACGAGCAGTACTTC
- | - | TRBJ1-2 | TRBV4-3 | CASSQGRSGTYGYTF | TGCGCCAGCAGCCAAGGTCGATCGGGGACTTATGGCTACACCTTC
TRBD2 | - | TRBJ2-5 | TRBV11-2 | CASSLDTSGGHTAAQYF | TGTGCCAGCAGCTTAGATACTAGCGGGGGCCATACCGCGGCCCAGTACTTC
- | - | TRBJ1-1 | TRBV28 | CASSPGGDGTEAFF | TGTGCCAGCAGTCCCGGGGGGGATGGAACTGAAGCTTTCTTT
- | few | TRBJ1-2 | TRBV6-1 | CASSPVGNYGYTF | TGTGCCAGCAGCCCTGTAGGGAACTATGGCTACACCTTC
TRBD1 | - | TRBJ1-5 | TRBV7-2 | CASSLWFSGGTGQPQHF | TGTGCCAGCAGCTTATGGTTTTCAGGGGGCACTGGGCAGCCCCAGCATTTT
- | - | TRBJ2-7 | TRBV6-1 | CASRTGLGSSYEQYF | TGTGCCAGCAGGACCGGTTTGGGTAGCTCCTACGAGCAGTACTTC
- | - | TRBJ1-3 | TRBV29-1 | CSVELTGGNTIYF | TGCAGCGTTGAGTTGACAGGTGGTAACACCATATATTTT
TRBD2 | - | TRBJ2-3 | TRBV6-5 | CASSYGLAGGDTQYF | TGTGCCAGCAGTTACGGGCTAGCGGGGGGGGATACGCAGTATTTT
- | - | TRBJ1-5 | TRBV5-1 | CASSYEGMGSNQPQHF | TGCGCCAGCAGCTATGAAGGGATGGGGTCGAATCAGCCCCAGCATTTT
- | - | TRBJ2-2 | TRBV7-6 | CASAPLGSTGELFF | TGTGCCAGCGCCCCCCTGGGATCCACCGGGGAGCTGTTTTTT
- | - | TRBJ1-1 | TRBV2 | CASSGDAAEAFF | TGTGCCAGCAGTGGAGATGCAGCTGAAGCTTTCTTT
- | - | TRBJ1-5 | TRBV18 | CASSLGTVSNQPQHF | TGTGCCAGCTCACTCGGGACGGTTAGCAATCAGCCCCAGCATTTT
- | few | TRBJ1-4 | TRBV4-1 | CASSQGGAGGQEKLFF | TGCGCCAGCAGCCAAGGGGGAGCGGGGGGCCAAGAAAAACTGTTTTTT
- | - | TRBJ2-7 | TRBV23-1 | CASTPGMEGVYEQYF | TGCGCCAGCACCCCCGGAATGGAGGGGGTCTACGAGCAGTACTTC